Below, 29 T cell receptor beta chains from the same sample are listed, as sequenced in a study of control samples from healthy donors and cancer patients. The method was immunoSEQ multiplex PCR; TCRdb's version includes in-frame clones alone and lacks a portion of them. The sample lists approximately 150,000 clones; about 91% were seen once. The sequenced sample was blood. The receptors come from a man aged 18 to 35 in good health.

This clone was observed a handful of times. V gene TRBV19 combines with J gene TRBJ1-1; D gene unclear. Trimming removed 10 bases from V and 2 bases from J, with 17 bases in between. The CDR3 spans 14 residues. Germline-derived CDR1 and CDR2 are LNHDA and SQIVND (reference sequence). The CDR3 sequence is CATQMSGYNTEAFF. CDR3 DNA sequence: TGTGCCACTCAAATGTCGGGCTACAACACTGAAGCTTTCTTT.

This CDR3 is CASSLYPAQQREQYF. The CDR3 DNA is TGTGCCAGCAGTTTATACCCCGCCCAACAGCGGGAGCAGTACTTC. V is TRBV27 and J is TRBJ2-7, with a tentative D call TRBD2 (5 bases). The germline V gene encodes CDR1 MNHEY and CDR2 SMNVEV (reference sequence). V lost 1 base to trimming and J lost 7 bases, with 17 bases between them. The CDR3 is 15 amino acids.

The chain joins TRBV7-2 to TRBJ1-2; D may be TRBD1 (6 bases). CDR1 is SGHTA and CDR2 is FQGNSA in the germline V gene. The length of the CDR3 is 14 residues. Trimming removed 2 bases from V and 3 bases from J, with 10 bases in between. CDR3 residues: CASSLKSGDYGYTF. The DNA for the CDR3 is TGTGCCAGCAGCTTAAAGTCAGGGGACTATGGCTACACCTTC.

The chain combines TRBV3-1 (or the pseudogene TRBV3-2) with TRBJ2-1, with 13 bases fitting TRBD2. There are 16 residues in the CDR3. The ends lost 4 bases at V and 10 bases at J; junction bases unmatched: 10. Germline loops: CDR1 LGHDT, CDR2 YNNKEL (reference sequence). CDR3 sequence: CASSPTSGGAIYEQFF. The CDR3 region has the DNA TGTGCCAGCAGCCCCACTAGCGGGGGGGCCATATACGAGCAGTTCTTC.

The genes are TRBV27 and TRBJ2-3; TRBD2 is a possible D gene (6 bases). The CDR3 is made up of 13 amino acids. CDR1 and CDR2 (germline): MNHEY, SMNVEV (reference sequence). The germline V and J ends were trimmed by 4 bases and 1 base, with 6 bases remaining between them. CDR3 loop: CASSWGGTDTQYF. CDR3 DNA sequence: TGTGCCAGCAGTTGGGGGGGCACAGATACGCAGTATTTT.

This chain joins TRBV5-1 and TRBJ1-2, with D uncertain. The CDR3 is made up of 13 amino acids. CDR1 is SGHRS and CDR2 is YFSETQ in the germline V gene. Trimming stripped 0 bases from V and 6 bases from J, with 9 bases between. The CDR3 sequence: CASSLATKNGYTF. The CDR3 nucleotides are TGCGCCAGCAGCTTGGCAACTAAGAATGGCTACACCTTC.

V is TRBV2 and J is TRBJ1-1; no reliable D call. Trimming shortened V by 2 bases and J by 11 bases, and 12 bases separated the two germline ends. This CDR3 spans 12 amino acids. Germline CDR1 and CDR2: SNHLY and FYNNEI. CDR3 residues: CASSERPPLAFF. The CDR3 DNA follows: TGTGCCAGCAGTGAACGGCCTCCCCTGGCTTTCTTT.

The chain employs TRBV21-1 and TRBJ1-1. TRBV21-1 is described as a pseudogene. The CDR3 extends over 16 amino acids. CDR3 in amino acids: CASSKPPHQRNTEAFF. The CDR3 DNA follows: TGTGCCAGCAGCAAACCCCCCCACCAAAGGAACACTGAAGCTTTCTTT.

The count of this clone is one. The chain recombines TRBV7-9 with TRBJ1-1; 7 bases are a match to TRBD1. The germline V gene encodes CDR1 SEHNR and CDR2 FQNEAQ (reference sequence). Trimming cost V 7 bases and J 7 bases; bases outside gene matches: 6. The CDR3 length is 12 residues. DNA for the CDR3: TGTGCCAGCACCACACAGGGGTATGAAGCTTTCTTT. Amino acids: CASTTQGYEAFF. The variable domain in full, with the rest retrieved from reference TRBV7-9 and TRBJ1-1, is DTGVSQNPRHKITKRGQNVTFRCDPISEHNRLYWYRQTLGQGPEFLTYFQNEAQLEKSRLLSDRFSAERPKGSFSTLEIQRTEQGDSAMYLCASTTQGYEAFFGQGTRLTVV.

The V call is TRBV28, the J call TRBJ1-6; 8 bases line up with TRBD1. There are 15 residues in the CDR3. The germline gives CDR1 MDHEN, CDR2 SYDVKM. V lost 6 bases, J lost 7 bases, and 8 bases stayed unmatched. CDR3 residues: CASRPRQGKNSPLHF. CDR3 in DNA: TGTGCCAGCAGACCTAGACAGGGGAAAAATTCACCCCTCCACTTT. Based on the CDR3 plus reference TRBV28 and TRBJ1-6, the full variable domain is DVKVTQSSRYLVKRTGEKVFLECVQDMDHENMFWYRQDPGLGLRLIYFSYDVKMKEKGDIPEGYSVSREKKERFSLILESASTNQTSMYLCASRPRQGKNSPLHFGNGTRLTVT.

This chain uses TRBV7-8 with TRBJ2-7; D is uncertain. Germline CDR1 is SGHVS and CDR2 is FQNEAQ. The ends were cut back, 2 bases at V and 0 bases at J, with 11 bases in the middle. This CDR3 has 15 residues. The CDR3 loop reads CASSLFSSASYEQYF. CDR3 in DNA: TGTGCCAGCAGCTTATTTAGCTCGGCCTCCTACGAGCAGTACTTC.

The chain carries TRBV6-5 and TRBJ2-6; 7 positions agree with TRBD2. The CDR3 totals 16 residues. Losses at the gene ends were 2 bases for V and 2 bases for J; bases not matched to a gene: 3. Looked up from germline, CDR1 is MNHEY and CDR2 is SVGAGI. Here the CDR3 reads CASSYSGGAGANVLTF. The CDR3 DNA reads TGTGCCAGCAGTTACAGTGGGGGGGCTGGGGCCAACGTCCTGACTTTC.

This chain connects TRBV11-1 to TRBJ2-7; D possibly corresponds to TRBD2 (6 bases). Germline V gene data show CDR1 as SGHAT and CDR2 as FQDESV (reference sequence). The CDR3 loop spans 13 amino acids. V was cut by 3 bases and J by 5 bases, with 11 bases left in between. CDR3 amino acids: CASSFSWGDEQYF. DNA of the CDR3: TGTGCCAGCAGCTTTAGTTGGGGGGACGAGCAGTACTTC. Complete variable domain (other parts from reference TRBV11-1 and TRBJ2-7): EAEVAQSPRYKITEKSQAVAFWCDPISGHATLYWYRQILGQGPELLVQFQDESVVDDSQLPKDRFSAERLKGVDSTLKIQPAELGDSAMYLCASSFSWGDEQYFGPGTRLTVT.

V is TRBV28 and J is TRBJ2-2; D assignment may be TRBD1 or TRBD2 (6 bases each). V gave up 8 bases and J gave up 6 bases, with 19 bases separating them. The CDR3 is made up of 15 amino acids. CDR1 and CDR2 (germline): MDHEN, SYDVKM. The CDR3 region is CASCHGGGVAGELFF. CDR3 in DNA: TGTGCCAGCTGTCACGGAGGGGGAGTGGCCGGGGAGCTGTTTTTT.

This chain uses TRBV9 with TRBJ1-2, with D possibly being TRBD1 (5 bases). CDR1 is SGDLS and CDR2 is YYNGEE in the germline V gene. CDR3 length: 13 amino acids. Trimming shortened V by 4 bases and J by 10 bases, and 17 bases separated the two germline ends. In DNA form, the CDR3 reads TGTGCCAGCAGCCCTCGGGGGTATGTTGACTACACCTTC. Encoded protein: CASSPRGYVDYTF.

In this sample, this clone turned up once. The rearrangement joins TRBV5-1 to TRBJ1-3, with 7 bases lining up with TRBD1. The ends lost 2 bases at V and 1 base at J; junction bases unmatched: 6. There are 16 residues in the CDR3. Per germline, CDR1 SGHRS and CDR2 YFSETQ. The CDR3 spells CASSFSSRGSGNTIYF. In DNA, the CDR3 is TGCGCCAGCAGCTTCTCTTCCAGGGGGTCTGGAAACACCATATATTTT.

This clone has at least ten counts. The gene calls are TRBV19 and TRBJ2-6, with unresolved D. Germline CDR1 reads LNHDA; CDR2 reads SQIVND (reference sequence). With 4 bases removed from V and 2 bases from J, the gap between germline ends came to 12 bases. The CDR3 loop spans 16 amino acids. The CDR3 DNA follows: TGTGCCAGTAGTAAGTCGCCAGAACCTGGGGCCAACGTCCTGACTTTC. Translation gives CASSKSPEPGANVLTF.

This clone was seen only a few times. The chain carries TRBV5-5 and TRBJ2-5, with D perhaps TRBD2 (6 bases). This CDR3 is built from 13 residues. With 4 bases removed from V and 5 bases from J, the gap between germline ends came to 12 bases. Per germline, CDR1 SGHKS and CDR2 YYEKEE (reference sequence). The CDR3 DNA sequence: TGTGCCAGCAGCGCGGGACCCGGGGAGACCCAGTACTTC. Translating gives CASSAGPGETQYF.

V and J are TRBV6-6 and TRBJ2-5; D may be TRBD2 (5 bases). Germline values: CDR1 MNHNY, CDR2 SVGAGI (reference sequence). CDR3 size: 12 residues. Trimming took 6 bases from V and 5 from J, leaving 10 bases between them. The CDR3 loop is CASRAPGETQYF. For the CDR3, the DNA is TGTGCCAGCAGAGCCCCGGGGGAGACCCAGTACTTC.

The V gene is TRBV7-2, the J gene TRBJ1-6; no clear D gene. In germline, CDR1 is SGHTA, CDR2 FQGNSA. V was trimmed by 6 bases and J by 10 bases, leaving 13 bases between them. The CDR3 is 13 amino acids. CDR3 region: CASSSDPGSPLHF. The CDR3 region has the DNA TGTGCCAGCAGTTCGGACCCGGGGTCACCCCTCCACTTT.

This chain uses TRBV5-1 with TRBJ2-1; 12 nucleotides align to TRBD2. The germline V gene encodes CDR1 SGHRS and CDR2 YFSETQ. The V segment lost 5 bases and the J segment 4 bases; nucleotides outside the gene matches: 4. CDR3 size: 15 residues. The CDR3 DNA is TGCGCCAGCAGTTCTCTAGCGGGGGGGTACAATGAGCAGTTCTTC. Its translation: CASSSLAGGYNEQFF.

The count of this clone is one. The J gene is TRBJ1-4, the V gene TRBV18; D not resolved. V was clipped by 6 bases and J by 4 bases, with 9 bases between them. This CDR3 comprises 13 residues. Germline lookup yields CDR1 KGHSH and CDR2 LQKENI. CDR3 DNA: TGTGCCAGCTCCCCGGCCAGTAATGAAAAACTGTTTTTT. This translates into CASSPASNEKLFF.

This rearrangement joins TRBV7-9 to TRBJ1-1, with TRBD1 identical over 9 bases. The trim removed 6 bases at V and 14 bases at J, leaving 7 bases unmatched. From germline, CDR1 is SEHNR and CDR2 FQNEAQ (reference sequence). CDR3 length: 11 residues. The CDR3 nucleotides are TGTGCCAGCAGACTCCGGGACAGGGCCTTCTTT. Residues: CASRLRDRAFF.

The chain has TRBV5-1 and TRBJ1-1; D possibly corresponds to TRBD1 (5 bases). With 0 bases removed from V and 3 bases from J, the gap between germline ends came to 12 bases. The CDR3 is made up of 15 amino acids. The germline V gene has CDR1 SGHRS and CDR2 YFSETQ. The chain's CDR3 is CASSLVVGQDTEAFF. The CDR3, as DNA: TGCGCCAGCAGCTTGGTCGTGGGGCAGGACACTGAAGCTTTCTTT.

The chain couples TRBV28 to TRBJ1-5; D gene uncertain. The germline V and J ends were trimmed by 7 bases and 3 bases, with 13 bases remaining between them. This CDR3 spans 14 amino acids. Germline V lookup: CDR1 MDHEN, CDR2 SYDVKM. CDR3: CASKGRFFNQPQHF. CDR3 sequence (DNA): TGTGCCAGCAAAGGACGGTTTTTCAATCAGCCCCAGCATTTT.

The J gene is TRBJ2-7, the V gene TRBV20-1; D not certain. Germline CDR1 DFQATT, CDR2 SNEGSKA (reference sequence). Trimming shortened V by 1 base and J by 2 bases, and 3 bases separated the two germline ends. This CDR3 has 11 amino acids. CDR3 sequence (DNA): TGCAGTGCTAGAGGGACCTACGAGCAGTACTTC. Its protein is CSARGTYEQYF.

The chain joins TRBV19 to TRBJ2-7; 8 bases are shared with TRBD2. V gave up 1 base and J gave up 6 bases; unmatched junction bases: 2. The germline V gene has CDR1 LNHDA and CDR2 SQIVND (reference sequence). The length of the CDR3 is 13 residues. CDR3 nucleotides: TGTGCCAGTAGTATAGCGGGAGGGGTCGAGCAGTACTTC. Translating it yields CASSIAGGVEQYF.

This clone was seen a single time. The V call is TRBV5-6, the J call TRBJ1-2, with D maybe TRBD1 (6 bases). This CDR3 is 12 amino acids long. The germline CDR1 and CDR2 sequences are SGHDT and YYEEEE. V lost 0 bases and J 6 bases, leaving 6 bases between the germline ends. CDR3 region: CASSLGTDGYTF. CDR3 coding DNA: TGTGCCAGCAGCTTGGGGACAGATGGCTACACCTTC.

The V call is TRBV24-1, the J call TRBJ2-7, with D possibly TRBD1 on 6 matching bases. Germline V gene data show CDR1 as KGHDR and CDR2 as SFDVKD. The CDR3 is 15 residues long. V was cut by 2 bases and J by 0 bases, with 10 bases left in between. CDR3 coding DNA: TGTGCCACCAGTGATTCGGCAGGGGCCTCCTACGAGCAGTACTTC. It codes for CATSDSAGASYEQYF.